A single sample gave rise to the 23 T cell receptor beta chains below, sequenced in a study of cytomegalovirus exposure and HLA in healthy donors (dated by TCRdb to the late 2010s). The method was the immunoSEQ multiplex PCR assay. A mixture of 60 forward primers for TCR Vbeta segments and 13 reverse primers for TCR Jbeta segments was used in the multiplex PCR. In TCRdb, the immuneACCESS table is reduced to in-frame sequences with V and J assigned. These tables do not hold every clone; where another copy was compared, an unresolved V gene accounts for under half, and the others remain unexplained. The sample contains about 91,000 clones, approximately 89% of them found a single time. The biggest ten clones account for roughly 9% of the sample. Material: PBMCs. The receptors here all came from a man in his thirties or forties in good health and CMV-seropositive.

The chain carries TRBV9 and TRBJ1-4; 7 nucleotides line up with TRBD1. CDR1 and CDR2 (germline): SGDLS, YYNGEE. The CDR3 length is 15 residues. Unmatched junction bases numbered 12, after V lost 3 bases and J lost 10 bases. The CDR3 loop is CASSEGDSRSGKLFF. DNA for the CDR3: TGTGCCAGCAGCGAGGGGGACAGTCGTTCGGGAAAACTGTTTTTT. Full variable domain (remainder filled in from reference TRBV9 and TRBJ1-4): DSGVTQTPKHLITATGQRVTLRCSPRSGDLSVYWYQQSLDQGLQFLIQYYNGEERAKGNILERFSAQQFPDLHSELNLSSLELGDSALYFCASSEGDSRSGKLFFGSGTQLSVL.

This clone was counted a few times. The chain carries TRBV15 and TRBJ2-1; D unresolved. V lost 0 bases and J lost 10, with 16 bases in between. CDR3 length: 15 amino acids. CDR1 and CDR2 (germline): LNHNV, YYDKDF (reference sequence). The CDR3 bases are TGTGCCACCAGCAGAGATCGTGGCAGGCCTTCGGAGCAGTTCTTC. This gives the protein CATSRDRGRPSEQFF.

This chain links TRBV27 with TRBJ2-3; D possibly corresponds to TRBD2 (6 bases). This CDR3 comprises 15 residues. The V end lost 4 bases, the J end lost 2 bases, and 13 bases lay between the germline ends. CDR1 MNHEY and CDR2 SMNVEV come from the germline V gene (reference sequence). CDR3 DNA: TGTGCCAGCAGTTCCGTAGCGGTTTACACAGATACGCAGTATTTT. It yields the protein CASSSVAVYTDTQYF.

CDR3 bases: TGTGCCAGCAGCGGGGCGTCGGGAGGCAATCAGCCCCAGCATTTT. This translates into CASSGASGGNQPQHF. J is TRBJ1-5 and V is TRBV28, with D tentatively TRBD1 (5 bases). CDR3 length: 15 amino acids. Germline V lookup: CDR1 MDHEN, CDR2 SYDVKM. The V end was cut by 6 bases, the J end by 2 bases, with 14 bases between.

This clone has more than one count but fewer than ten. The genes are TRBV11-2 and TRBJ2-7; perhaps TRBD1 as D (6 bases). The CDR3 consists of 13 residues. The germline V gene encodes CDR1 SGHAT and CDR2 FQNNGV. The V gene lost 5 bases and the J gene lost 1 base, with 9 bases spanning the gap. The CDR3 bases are TGTGCCAGCAGCGATGGACAGTCCTACGAGCAGTACTTC. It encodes CASSDGQSYEQYF.

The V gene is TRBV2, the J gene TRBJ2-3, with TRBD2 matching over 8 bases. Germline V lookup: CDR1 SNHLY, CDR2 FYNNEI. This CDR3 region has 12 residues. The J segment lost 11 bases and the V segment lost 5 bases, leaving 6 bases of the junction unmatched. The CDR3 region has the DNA TGTGCCAGCAGTCCGGGACTAGTGGGGCAGTATTTT. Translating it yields CASSPGLVGQYF.

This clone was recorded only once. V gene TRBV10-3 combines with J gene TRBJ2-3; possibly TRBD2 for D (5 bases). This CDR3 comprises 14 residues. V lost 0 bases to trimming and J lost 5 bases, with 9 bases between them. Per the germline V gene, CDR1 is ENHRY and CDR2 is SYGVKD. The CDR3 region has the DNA TGTGCCATCAGTGAGTCGATCGGGGAAGATACGCAGTATTTT. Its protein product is CAISESIGEDTQYF.

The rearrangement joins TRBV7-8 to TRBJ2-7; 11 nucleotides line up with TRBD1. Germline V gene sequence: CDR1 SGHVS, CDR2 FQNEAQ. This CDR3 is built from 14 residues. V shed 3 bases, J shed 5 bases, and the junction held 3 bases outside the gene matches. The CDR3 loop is CASSLRDRGNEQYF. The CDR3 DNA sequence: TGTGCCAGCAGCTTGAGGGACAGGGGGAACGAGCAGTACTTC. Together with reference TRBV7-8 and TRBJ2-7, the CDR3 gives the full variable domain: GAGVSQSPRYKVAKRGQDVALRCDPISGHVSLFWYQQALGQGPEFLTYFQNEAQLDKSGLPSDRFFAERPEGSVSTLKIQRTQQEDSAVYLCASSLRDRGNEQYFGPGTRLTVT.

The CDR3 protein is CASSRRGQGNYGYTF. In DNA, the CDR3 is TGTGCCAGCAGTCGCCGGGGACAGGGGAACTATGGCTACACCTTC. V usage is TRBV6-5 and J usage is TRBJ1-2; 10 nucleotides match TRBD1. The CDR3 is 15 amino acids. The trim removed 5 bases at V and 2 bases at J, leaving 5 bases unmatched. CDR1 and CDR2 from the germline V gene are MNHEY and SVGAGI.

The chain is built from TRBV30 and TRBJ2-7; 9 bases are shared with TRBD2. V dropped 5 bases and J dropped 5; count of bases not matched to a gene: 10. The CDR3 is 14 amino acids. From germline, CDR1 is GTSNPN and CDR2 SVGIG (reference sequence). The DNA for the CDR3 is TGTGCCTGGGATAGGACTAGCGAGGAAAACGAGCAGTACTTC. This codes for CAWDRTSEENEQYF.

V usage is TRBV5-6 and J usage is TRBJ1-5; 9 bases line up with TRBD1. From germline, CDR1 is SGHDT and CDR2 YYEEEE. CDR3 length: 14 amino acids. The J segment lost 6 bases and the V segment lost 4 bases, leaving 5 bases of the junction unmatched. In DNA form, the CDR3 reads TGTGCCAGCAGCAAGGGACAGGGAGGTCAGCCCCAGCATTTT. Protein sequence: CASSKGQGGQPQHF.

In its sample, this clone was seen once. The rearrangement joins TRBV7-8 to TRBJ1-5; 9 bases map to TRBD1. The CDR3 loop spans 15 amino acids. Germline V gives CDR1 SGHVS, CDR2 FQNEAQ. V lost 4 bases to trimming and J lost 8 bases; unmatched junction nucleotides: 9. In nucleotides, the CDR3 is TGTGCCAGCAGCTCGGGACAGGGAGAATGGGAGCCCCAGCATTTT. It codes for CASSSGQGEWEPQHF.

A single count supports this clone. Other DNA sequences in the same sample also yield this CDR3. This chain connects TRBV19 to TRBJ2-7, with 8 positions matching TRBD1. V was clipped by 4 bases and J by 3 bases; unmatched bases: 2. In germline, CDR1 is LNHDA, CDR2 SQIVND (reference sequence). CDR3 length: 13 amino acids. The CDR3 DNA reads TGTGCCAGTAGTAGAGACAGGGGCTACGAGCAGTACTTC. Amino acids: CASSRDRGYEQYF.

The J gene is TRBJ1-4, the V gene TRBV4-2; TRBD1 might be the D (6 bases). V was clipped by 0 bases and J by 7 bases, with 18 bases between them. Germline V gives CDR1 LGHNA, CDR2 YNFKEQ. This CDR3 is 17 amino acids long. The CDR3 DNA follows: TGTGCCAGCAGCCAAGATGATTTTGGGGGCGGAGGTGAAAAACTGTTTTTT. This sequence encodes CASSQDDFGGGGEKLFF.

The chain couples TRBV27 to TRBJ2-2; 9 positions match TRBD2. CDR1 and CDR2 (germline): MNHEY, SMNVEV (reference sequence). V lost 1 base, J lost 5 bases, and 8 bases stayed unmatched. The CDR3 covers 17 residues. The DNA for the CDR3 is TGTGCCAGCAGTTTATGGGGCGGGAGGGCAGGAACCGGGGAGCTGTTTTTT. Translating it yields CASSLWGGRAGTGELFF.

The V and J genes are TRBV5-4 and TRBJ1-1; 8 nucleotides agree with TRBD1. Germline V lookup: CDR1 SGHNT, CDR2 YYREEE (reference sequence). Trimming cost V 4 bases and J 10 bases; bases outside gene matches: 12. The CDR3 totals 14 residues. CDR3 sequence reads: CASSVRTGRRGAFF. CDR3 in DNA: TGTGCCAGCAGCGTAAGGACAGGGAGAAGGGGAGCTTTCTTT.

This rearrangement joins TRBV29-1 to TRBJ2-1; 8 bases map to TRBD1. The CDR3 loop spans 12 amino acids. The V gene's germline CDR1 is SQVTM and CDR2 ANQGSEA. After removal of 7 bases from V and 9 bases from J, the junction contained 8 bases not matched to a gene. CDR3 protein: CSGGTGRTEQFF. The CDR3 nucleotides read TGCAGCGGCGGGACAGGTCGGACTGAGCAGTTCTTC.

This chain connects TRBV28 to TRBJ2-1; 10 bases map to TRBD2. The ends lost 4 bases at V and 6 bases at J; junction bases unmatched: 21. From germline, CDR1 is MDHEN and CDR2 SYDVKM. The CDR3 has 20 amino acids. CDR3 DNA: TGTGCCAGCAGTTCCACAGGTTCCTGGGAATCTAGCGGGAGCCCCAATGAGCAGTTCTTC. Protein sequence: CASSSTGSWESSGSPNEQFF. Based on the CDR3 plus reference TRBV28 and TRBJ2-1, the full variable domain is DVKVTQSSRYLVKRTGEKVFLECVQDMDHENMFWYRQDPGLGLRLIYFSYDVKMKEKGDIPEGYSVSREKKERFSLILESASTNQTSMYLCASSSTGSWESSGSPNEQFFGPGTRLTVL.

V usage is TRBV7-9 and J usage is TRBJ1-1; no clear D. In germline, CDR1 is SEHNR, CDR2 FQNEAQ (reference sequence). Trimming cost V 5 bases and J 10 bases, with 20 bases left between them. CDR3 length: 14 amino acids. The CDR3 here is CASSTASRAVGAFF. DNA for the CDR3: TGTGCCAGCAGCACCGCCTCGAGGGCAGTGGGAGCTTTCTTT. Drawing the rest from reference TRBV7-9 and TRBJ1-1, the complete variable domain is DTGVSQNPRHKITKRGQNVTFRCDPISEHNRLYWYRQTLGQGPEFLTYFQNEAQLEKSRLLSDRFSAERPKGSFSTLEIQRTEQGDSAMYLCASSTASRAVGAFFGQGTRLTVV.

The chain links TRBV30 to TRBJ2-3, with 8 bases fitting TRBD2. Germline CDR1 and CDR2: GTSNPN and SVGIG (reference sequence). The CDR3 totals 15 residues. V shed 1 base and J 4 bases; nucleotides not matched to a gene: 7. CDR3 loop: CAWSEGGRWADTQYF. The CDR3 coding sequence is TGTGCCTGGAGTGAGGGCGGGAGGTGGGCAGATACGCAGTATTTT.

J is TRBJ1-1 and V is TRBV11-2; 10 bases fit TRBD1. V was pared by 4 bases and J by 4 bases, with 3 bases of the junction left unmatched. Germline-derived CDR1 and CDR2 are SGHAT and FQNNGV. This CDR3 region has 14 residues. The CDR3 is CASSSRTGGTEAFF. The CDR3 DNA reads TGTGCCAGCAGCTCCCGGACAGGGGGCACTGAAGCTTTCTTT.

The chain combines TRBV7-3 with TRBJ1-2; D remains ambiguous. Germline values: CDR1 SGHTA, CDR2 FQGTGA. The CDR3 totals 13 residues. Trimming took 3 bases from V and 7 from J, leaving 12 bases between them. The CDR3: CASSLEGGGGYTF. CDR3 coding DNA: TGTGCCAGCAGCTTGGAGGGTGGCGGTGGCTACACCTTC. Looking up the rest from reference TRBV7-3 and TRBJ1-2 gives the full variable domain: GAGVSQTPSNKVTEKGKYVELRCDPISGHTALYWYRQSLGQGPEFLIYFQGTGAADDSGLPNDRFFAVRPEGSVSTLKIQRTERGDSAVYLCASSLEGGGGYTFGSGTRLTVV.

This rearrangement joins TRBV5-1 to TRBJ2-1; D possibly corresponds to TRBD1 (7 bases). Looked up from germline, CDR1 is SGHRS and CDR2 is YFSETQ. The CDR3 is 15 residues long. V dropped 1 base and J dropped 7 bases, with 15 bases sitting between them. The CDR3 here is CASSLQGGPVNEQFF. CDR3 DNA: TGCGCCAGCAGCTTGCAGGGGGGCCCCGTGAATGAGCAGTTCTTC.